This T cell receptor beta chain was captured in a study of blood T cell repertoires in COVID-19. Turning to the study itself: The United States, Italy and Spain supplied acute and convalescent COVID-19 samples.

Original data processing: It was from reference gene primer amplification that nucleated cell counts were estimated. Clones were read by immunoSEQ multiplex PCR, and TCRdb kept only the in-frame ones, dropping some. V and J calls and clone size are those listed in that table; D and trimming were worked out from the DNA. The data show about 220,000 clones, 87% seen once. V trimming: 6 bases; J trimming: 6 bases; junction bases outside the gene matches: 7. The CDR3 is 13 amino acids. Germline loops: CDR1 SGHAT, CDR2 FQNNGV. Ages ranged from about 18 to 89 years, with residence in around 24 US areas. This TCR derives from a woman aged 30 to 39 with acute COVID-19. The gene calls are TRBV11-2 and TRBJ1-1; 7 nucleotides line up with TRBD1. Material for sequencing was PBMCs or T cells enriched from blood (not recorded which). The CDR3 protein is CASSPTGSAEAFF. In DNA form, the CDR3 reads TGTGCCAGCAGTCCGACAGGGAGCGCTGAAGCTTTCTTT.